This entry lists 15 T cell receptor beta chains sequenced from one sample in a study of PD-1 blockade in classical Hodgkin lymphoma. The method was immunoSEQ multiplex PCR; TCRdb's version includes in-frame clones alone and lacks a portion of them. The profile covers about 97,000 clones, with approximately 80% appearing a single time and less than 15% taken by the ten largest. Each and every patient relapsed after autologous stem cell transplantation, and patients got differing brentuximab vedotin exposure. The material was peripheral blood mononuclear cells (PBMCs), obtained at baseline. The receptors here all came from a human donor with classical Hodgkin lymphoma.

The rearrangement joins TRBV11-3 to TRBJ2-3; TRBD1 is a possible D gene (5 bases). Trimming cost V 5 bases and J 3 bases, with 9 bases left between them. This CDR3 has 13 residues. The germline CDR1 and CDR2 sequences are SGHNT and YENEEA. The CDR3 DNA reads TGTGCCAGCAGCCGACAGATAACAGATACGCAGTATTTT. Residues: CASSRQITDTQYF. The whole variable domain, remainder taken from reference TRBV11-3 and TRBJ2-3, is EAGVVQSPRYKIIEKKQPVAFWCNPISGHNTLYWYLQNLGQGPELLIRYENEEAVDDSQLPKDRFSAERLKGVDSTLKIQPAELGDSAVYLCASSRQITDTQYFGPGTRLTVL.

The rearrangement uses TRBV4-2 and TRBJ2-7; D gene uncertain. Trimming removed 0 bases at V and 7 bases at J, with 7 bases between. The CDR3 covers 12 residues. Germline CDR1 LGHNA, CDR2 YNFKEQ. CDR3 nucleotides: TGTGCCAGCAGCCAAGATCTGAGGGAGCAGTACTTC. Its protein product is CASSQDLREQYF.

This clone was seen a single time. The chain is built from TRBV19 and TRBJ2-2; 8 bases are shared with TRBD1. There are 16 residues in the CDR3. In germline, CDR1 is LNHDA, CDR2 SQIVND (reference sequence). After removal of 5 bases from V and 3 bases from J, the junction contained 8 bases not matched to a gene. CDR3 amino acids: CASSSPDRAYTGELFF. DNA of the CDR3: TGTGCCAGTAGTTCTCCGGACAGGGCCTACACCGGGGAGCTGTTTTTT.

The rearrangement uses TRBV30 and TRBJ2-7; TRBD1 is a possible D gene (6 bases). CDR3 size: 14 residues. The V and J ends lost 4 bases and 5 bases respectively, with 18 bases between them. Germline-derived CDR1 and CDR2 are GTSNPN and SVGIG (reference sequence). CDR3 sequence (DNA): TGTGCCTGGAAAGCTACAGGGTCTCTTCACGAGCAGTACTTC. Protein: CAWKATGSLHEQYF.

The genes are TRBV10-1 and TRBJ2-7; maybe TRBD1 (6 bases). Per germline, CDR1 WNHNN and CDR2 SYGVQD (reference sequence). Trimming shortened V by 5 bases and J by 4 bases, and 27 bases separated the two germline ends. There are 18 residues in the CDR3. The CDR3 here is CASSPGQLESCPIYEQYF. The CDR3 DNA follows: TGCGCCAGCAGTCCCGGACAGTTAGAAAGTTGCCCAATTTACGAGCAGTACTTC.

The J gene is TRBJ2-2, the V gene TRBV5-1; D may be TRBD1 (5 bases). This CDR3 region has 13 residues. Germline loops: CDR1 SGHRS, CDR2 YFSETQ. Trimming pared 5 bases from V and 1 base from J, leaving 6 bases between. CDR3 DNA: TGCGCCAGCAGGCAGGGGAACACCGGGGAGCTGTTTTTT. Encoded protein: CASRQGNTGELFF.

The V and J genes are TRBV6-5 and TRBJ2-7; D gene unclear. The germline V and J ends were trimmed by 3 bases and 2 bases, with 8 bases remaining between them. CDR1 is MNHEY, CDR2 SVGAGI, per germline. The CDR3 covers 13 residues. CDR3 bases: TGTGCCAGCAGTTATATGAGGACCTACGAGCAGTACTTC. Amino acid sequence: CASSYMRTYEQYF.

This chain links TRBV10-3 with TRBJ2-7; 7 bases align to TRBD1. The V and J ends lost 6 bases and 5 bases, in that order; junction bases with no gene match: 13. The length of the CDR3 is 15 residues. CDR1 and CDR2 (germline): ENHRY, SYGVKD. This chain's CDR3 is CAISTYPSDRNEQYF. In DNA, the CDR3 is TGTGCCATCAGCACCTATCCCTCGGACAGGAACGAGCAGTACTTC.

CDR3 sequence reads: CASSLARDTIYF. In nucleotides, the CDR3 is TGTGCCAGCAGCTTGGCCAGGGACACCATATATTTT. The chain combines TRBV5-5 with TRBJ1-3, with TRBD1 as a possible D gene (5 bases). Trimming removed 0 bases from V and 8 bases from J, with 6 bases in between. CDR3 length: 12 amino acids. Germline V gene lookup returns CDR1 SGHKS and CDR2 YYEKEE (reference sequence).

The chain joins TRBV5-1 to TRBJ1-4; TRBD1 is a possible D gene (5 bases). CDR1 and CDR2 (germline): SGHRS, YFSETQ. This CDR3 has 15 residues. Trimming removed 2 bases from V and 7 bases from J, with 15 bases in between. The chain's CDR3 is CASSLQELGGEKLFF. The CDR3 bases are TGCGCCAGCAGCTTACAGGAGCTGGGGGGTGAAAAACTGTTTTTT.

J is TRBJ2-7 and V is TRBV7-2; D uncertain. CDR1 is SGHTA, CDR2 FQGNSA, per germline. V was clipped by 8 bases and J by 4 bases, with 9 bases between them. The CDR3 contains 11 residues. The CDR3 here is CASAVGYEQYF. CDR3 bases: TGTGCCAGCGCAGTGGGGTACGAGCAGTACTTC.

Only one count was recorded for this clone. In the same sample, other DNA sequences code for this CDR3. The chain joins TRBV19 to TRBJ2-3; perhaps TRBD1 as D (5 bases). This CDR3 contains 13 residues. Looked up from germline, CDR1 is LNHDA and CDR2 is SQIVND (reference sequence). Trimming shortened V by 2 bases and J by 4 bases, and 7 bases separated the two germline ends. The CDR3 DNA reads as TGTGCCAGTAGTATAAGGGGCTCAGATACGCAGTATTTT. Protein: CASSIRGSDTQYF.

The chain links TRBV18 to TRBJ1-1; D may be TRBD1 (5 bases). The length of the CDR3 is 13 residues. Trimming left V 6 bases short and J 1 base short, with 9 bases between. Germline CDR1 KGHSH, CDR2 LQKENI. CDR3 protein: CASSGEGNTEAFF. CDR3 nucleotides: TGTGCCAGCTCGGGGGAGGGGAACACTGAAGCTTTCTTT.

The DNA for the CDR3 is TGTGCCAGCAGACCACAGGGGGACCTCTCCTACGAGCAGTACTTC. Encoded protein: CASRPQGDLSYEQYF. The chain uses TRBV6-5 and TRBJ2-7; 8 bases align to TRBD1. The CDR3 contains 15 residues. V shed 6 bases, J shed 0 bases, and the junction held 7 bases outside the gene matches. Germline loops: CDR1 MNHEY, CDR2 SVGAGI.

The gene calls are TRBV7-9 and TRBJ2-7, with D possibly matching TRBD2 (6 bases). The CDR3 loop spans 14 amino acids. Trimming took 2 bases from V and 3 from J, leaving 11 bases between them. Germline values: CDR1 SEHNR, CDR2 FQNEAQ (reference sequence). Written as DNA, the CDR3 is TGTGCCAGCAGCTTATCGCGGGGTTTCTACGAGCAGTACTTC. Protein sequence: CASSLSRGFYEQYF. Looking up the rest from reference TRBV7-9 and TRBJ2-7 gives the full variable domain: DTGVSQNPRHKITKRGQNVTFRCDPISEHNRLYWYRQTLGQGPEFLTYFQNEAQLEKSRLLSDRFSAERPKGSFSTLEIQRTEQGDSAMYLCASSLSRGFYEQYFGPGTRLTVT.